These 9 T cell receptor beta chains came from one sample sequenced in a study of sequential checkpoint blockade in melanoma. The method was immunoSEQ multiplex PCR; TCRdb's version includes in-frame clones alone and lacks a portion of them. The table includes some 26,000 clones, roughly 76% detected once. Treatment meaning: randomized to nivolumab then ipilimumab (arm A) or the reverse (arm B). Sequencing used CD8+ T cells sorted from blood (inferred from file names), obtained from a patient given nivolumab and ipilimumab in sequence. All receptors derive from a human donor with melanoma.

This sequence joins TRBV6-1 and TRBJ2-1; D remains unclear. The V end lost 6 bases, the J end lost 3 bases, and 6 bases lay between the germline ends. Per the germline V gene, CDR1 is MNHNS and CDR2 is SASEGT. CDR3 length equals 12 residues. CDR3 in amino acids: CASRVDYNEQFF. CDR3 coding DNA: TGTGCCAGCAGGGTAGACTACAATGAGCAGTTCTTC.

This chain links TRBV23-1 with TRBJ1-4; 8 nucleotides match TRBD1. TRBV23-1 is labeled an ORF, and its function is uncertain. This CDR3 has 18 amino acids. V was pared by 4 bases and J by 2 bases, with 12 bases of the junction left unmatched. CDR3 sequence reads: CASSPPRQGALTNEKLFF. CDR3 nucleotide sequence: TGCGCCAGCAGTCCTCCACGTCAGGGGGCGCTTACTAATGAAAAACTGTTTTTT.

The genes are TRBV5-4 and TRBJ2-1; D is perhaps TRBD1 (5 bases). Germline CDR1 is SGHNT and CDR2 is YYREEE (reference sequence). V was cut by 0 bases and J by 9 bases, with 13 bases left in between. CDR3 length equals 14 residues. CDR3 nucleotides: TGTGCCAGCAGCTTGGCACCTTCAGGGTTTGAGCAGTTCTTC. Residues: CASSLAPSGFEQFF.

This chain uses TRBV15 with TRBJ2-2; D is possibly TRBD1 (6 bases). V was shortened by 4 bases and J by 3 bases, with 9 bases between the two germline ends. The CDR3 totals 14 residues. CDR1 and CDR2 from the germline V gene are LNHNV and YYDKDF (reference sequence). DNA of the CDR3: TGTGCCACCAGCACAGGGGAAGACACCGGGGAGCTGTTTTTT. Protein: CATSTGEDTGELFF. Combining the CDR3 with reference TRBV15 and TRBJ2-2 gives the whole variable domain DAMVIQNPRYQVTQFGKPVTLSCSQTLNHNVMYWYQQKSSQAPKLLFHYYDKDFNNEADTPDNFQSRRPNTSFCFLDIRSPGLGDTAMYLCATSTGEDTGELFFGEGSRLTVL.

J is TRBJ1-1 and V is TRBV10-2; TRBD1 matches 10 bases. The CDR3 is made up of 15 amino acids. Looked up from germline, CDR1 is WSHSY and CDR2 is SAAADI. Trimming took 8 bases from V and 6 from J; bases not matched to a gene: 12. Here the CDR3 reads CASEEGTGVGAEAFF. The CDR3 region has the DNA TGCGCCAGCGAGGAGGGGACAGGGGTCGGGGCTGAAGCTTTCTTT.

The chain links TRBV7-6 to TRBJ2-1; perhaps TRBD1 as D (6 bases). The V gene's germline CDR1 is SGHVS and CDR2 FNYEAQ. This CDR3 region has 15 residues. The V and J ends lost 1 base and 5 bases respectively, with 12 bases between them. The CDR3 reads CASSLDRESDNEQFF. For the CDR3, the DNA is TGTGCCAGCAGCTTAGACAGGGAGTCCGACAATGAGCAGTTCTTC.

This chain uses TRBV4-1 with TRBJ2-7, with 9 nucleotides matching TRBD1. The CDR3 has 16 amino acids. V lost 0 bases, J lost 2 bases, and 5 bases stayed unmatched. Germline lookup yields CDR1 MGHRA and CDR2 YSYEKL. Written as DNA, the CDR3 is TGCGCCAGCAGCCAAGAAGGGACAGGGATAGCCTACGAGCAGTACTTC. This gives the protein CASSQEGTGIAYEQYF.

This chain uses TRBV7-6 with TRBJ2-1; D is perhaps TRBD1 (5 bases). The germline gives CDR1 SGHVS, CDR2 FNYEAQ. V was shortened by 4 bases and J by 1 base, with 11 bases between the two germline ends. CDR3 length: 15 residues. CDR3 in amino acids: CASSSGSGSYNEQFF. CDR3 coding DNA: TGTGCCAGCAGCTCAGGGTCAGGGTCCTACAATGAGCAGTTCTTC.

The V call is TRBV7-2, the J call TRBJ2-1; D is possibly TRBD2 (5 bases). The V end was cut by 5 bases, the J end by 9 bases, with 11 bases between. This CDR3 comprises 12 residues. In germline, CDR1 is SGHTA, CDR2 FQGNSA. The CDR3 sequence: CASSPDYREQFF. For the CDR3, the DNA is TGTGCCAGCAGCCCTGACTATCGTGAGCAGTTCTTC.